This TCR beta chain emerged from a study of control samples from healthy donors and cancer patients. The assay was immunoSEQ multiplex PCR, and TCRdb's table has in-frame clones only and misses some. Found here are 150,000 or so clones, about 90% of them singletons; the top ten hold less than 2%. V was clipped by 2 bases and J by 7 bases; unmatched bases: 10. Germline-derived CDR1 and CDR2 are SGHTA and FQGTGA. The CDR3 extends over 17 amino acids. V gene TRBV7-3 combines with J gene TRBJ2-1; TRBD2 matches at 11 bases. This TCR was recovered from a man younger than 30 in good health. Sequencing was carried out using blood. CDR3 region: CASSLFAGTSGMNEQFF. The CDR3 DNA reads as TGTGCCAGCAGCTTATTCGCCGGGACTAGCGGAATGAATGAGCAGTTCTTC.